This T cell receptor beta chain originates from a study of tumor-infiltrating lymphocytes in primary liver carcinoma. At the level of the study: Tumor lesions were T1-T3 N0M0 and spanned about 4 to 10 cm. Sample yields, roughly 3.5 to 7.13 million productive TCRbeta reads, were similar across the tissue types.

In its sample, this clonotype was seen many times. The length of the CDR3 is 14 residues. CDR1 is MNHEY, CDR2 SVGAGI, per germline. V lost 2 bases and J lost 6, with 11 bases in between. Co-extraction of both nucleic acids (RNA and DNA) used about 20-33 mg of unsorted bulk tissue. Those sampled were patients whose primary liver carcinoma was treated by surgical resection. Sampling was performed at five separate regions of each tumor. Starting from roughly 540 ng of total RNA, TCR beta cDNA was produced with a primer in the constant region. Employing slightly modified ARM-PCR, three nested multiplex PCR rounds were run, and these gave rise to the TCR beta libraries. The opening two PCR rounds, around 9 cycles each, paired TRBV1-TRBV30 forward primers with a C-beta reverse primer. TCRdb recomputed calls from the multiplex PCR reads with MiXCR, one row per CDR3 protein. The sample contains roughly 120,000 distinct CDR3 sequences, approximately 64% of which appear only once.

The sample consisted of liver tumor tissue from sampling region 3. Subset here: tumor region T3, left-lateral pole. This receptor was obtained from a woman in her fifties or sixties with primary liver carcinoma and hepatitis B virus infection. The chain has TRBV6-5 and TRBJ1-5; D is unclear. CDR3 nucleotide sequence: TGTGCCAGCAGTTACGCCGAGGGCGGTCAGCCCCAGCATTTT. Translating gives CASSYAEGGQPQHF.